What follows are 24 T cell receptor beta chains derived from one specimen sequenced in a study of blood T cell repertoires in COVID-19. The method was immunoSEQ multiplex PCR; TCRdb's version includes in-frame clones alone and lacks a portion of them. The data hold around 95,000 clones, with around four fifths observed a single time. What was sequenced was peripheral blood. The receptors derive from a man aged 70 or older with active or convalescent COVID-19.

The chain uses TRBV4-2 and TRBJ2-5, with TRBD1 identical over 10 bases. The germline CDR1 and CDR2 sequences are LGHNA and YNFKEQ. The CDR3 has 16 residues. With 1 base clipped from V and 1 base from J, the junction kept 3 bases outside the gene matches. The CDR3 loop reads CASSQGQGAAQETQYF. CDR3 DNA sequence: TGTGCCAGCAGCCAAGGACAGGGGGCCGCCCAAGAGACCCAGTACTTC.

V and J are TRBV6-5 and TRBJ2-1, with a possible D match to TRBD2 (6 bases). Trimming took 5 bases from V and 6 from J, leaving 17 bases between them. The CDR3 covers 15 residues. The V gene's germline CDR1 is MNHEY and CDR2 SVGAGI. CDR3 residues: CASSPDRSGFNEQFF. The CDR3 DNA reads as TGTGCCAGCAGTCCCGACAGAAGCGGGTTCAATGAGCAGTTCTTC.

The J gene is TRBJ1-6, the V gene TRBV7-8, with TRBD1 matching over 7 bases. This CDR3 has 14 residues. Germline lookup yields CDR1 SGHVS and CDR2 FQNEAQ. V was clipped by 5 bases and J by 9 bases; unmatched bases: 7. In nucleotides, the CDR3 is TGTGCCAGCAGCCACGGGACAGAGCCTTCACCCCTCCACTTT. Encoded protein: CASSHGTEPSPLHF. Based on the CDR3 plus reference TRBV7-8 and TRBJ1-6, the full variable domain is GAGVSQSPRYKVAKRGQDVALRCDPISGHVSLFWYQQALGQGPEFLTYFQNEAQLDKSGLPSDRFFAERPEGSVSTLKIQRTQQEDSAVYLCASSHGTEPSPLHFGNGTRLTVT.

The chain links TRBV30 to TRBJ1-2; 7 bases align to TRBD1. The J segment lost 5 bases and the V segment lost 1 base, leaving 4 bases of the junction unmatched. Germline V gene lookup returns CDR1 GTSNPN and CDR2 SVGIG (reference sequence). The CDR3 covers 13 residues. CDR3 in DNA: TGTGCCTGGAGTGACAGGGGTTTTTATGGCTACACCTTC. Its translation is CAWSDRGFYGYTF.

The chain uses TRBV9 and TRBJ2-7, with 11 bases matching TRBD2. The CDR3 is 15 residues long. Losses at the gene ends were 0 bases for V and 5 bases for J; bases not matched to a gene: 4. The germline gives CDR1 SGDLS, CDR2 YYNGEE. The CDR3 DNA is TGTGCCAGCAGCGTAGCACTAGCGGGAGTGAACGAGCAGTACTTC. Its translation: CASSVALAGVNEQYF.

CDR3 amino acids: CASSWGLRMNTEAFF. The DNA of the CDR3 is TGTGCCAGCAGCTGGGGACTTAGAATGAACACTGAAGCTTTCTTT. V and J are TRBV5-8 and TRBJ1-1; tentative D call: TRBD1 (5 bases). The germline V and J ends were trimmed by 3 bases and 0 bases, with 12 bases remaining between them. Germline V lookup: CDR1 SGHTS, CDR2 YDEGEE. The CDR3 contains 15 residues.

The chain uses TRBV28 and TRBJ1-5; no firm D call. With 3 bases removed from V and 0 bases from J, the gap between germline ends came to 12 bases. The CDR3 has 16 residues. Germline V lookup: CDR1 MDHEN, CDR2 SYDVKM. CDR3 nucleotide sequence: TGTGCCAGCAGTTTGTTGGTGCGGGTTAGCAATCAGCCCCAGCATTTT. This translates into CASSLLVRVSNQPQHF.

The rearrangement uses TRBV23-1 and TRBJ2-1; the match to TRBD2 covers 10 bases. TRBV23-1 belongs to the ORF category, with a function that is uncertain. V was clipped by 6 bases and J by 4 bases; unmatched bases: 6. The CDR3 is made up of 15 amino acids. CDR3 amino acids: CASRPGTSVYNEQFF. The DNA for the CDR3 is TGCGCCAGCAGGCCCGGGACTAGCGTTTACAATGAGCAGTTCTTC.

The rearrangement joins TRBV7-8 to TRBJ2-7, with D perhaps TRBD1 (6 bases). Trimming took off 8 bases at V and 2 bases at J, with 13 bases between the two ends. The CDR3 has 13 residues. The germline CDR1 and CDR2 sequences are SGHVS and FQNEAQ. In nucleotides, the CDR3 is TGTGCCAGCCAGCCGGACAGCACCTACGAGCAGTACTTC. Its protein is CASQPDSTYEQYF.

This sequence joins TRBV7-9 and TRBJ2-2, with 7 bases fitting TRBD1. The CDR3 covers 14 residues. J gave up 0 bases and V 9 bases, and 4 bases lay outside the gene matches. The germline V gene encodes CDR1 SEHNR and CDR2 FQNEAQ (reference sequence). The CDR3 spells CARTGTANTGELFF. CDR3 coding DNA: TGTGCCAGGACCGGGACAGCGAACACCGGGGAGCTGTTTTTT. Combining the CDR3 with reference TRBV7-9 and TRBJ2-2 gives the whole variable domain DTGVSQNPRHKITKRGQNVTFRCDPISEHNRLYWYRQTLGQGPEFLTYFQNEAQLEKSRLLSDRFSAERPKGSFSTLEIQRTEQGDSAMYLCARTGTANTGELFFGEGSRLTVL.

This clone has a handful of counts. The genes are TRBV5-4 and TRBJ1-1, with D uncertain. Germline CDR1 is SGHNT and CDR2 is YYREEE (reference sequence). The CDR3 runs to 14 residues. V lost 0 bases to trimming and J lost 0 bases, with 6 bases between them. The CDR3 region has the DNA TGTGCCAGCAGCTTGGGAGGGTTGAACACTGAAGCTTTCTTT. It yields the protein CASSLGGLNTEAFF.

V is TRBV28 and J is TRBJ2-7; 7 bases map to TRBD2. This CDR3 spans 11 amino acids. Looked up from germline, CDR1 is MDHEN and CDR2 is SYDVKM. J lost 2 bases, V lost 10 bases, and 2 bases had no gene match. The CDR3 coding sequence is TGTGCCACGGGAGGAGCCTACGAGCAGTACTTC. Translation gives CATGGAYEQYF.

In this sample, this clone turned up many times. The V call is TRBV4-3, the J call TRBJ1-1, with D uncertain. CDR3 length equals 14 residues. Germline values: CDR1 LGHNA, CDR2 YSLEER. V lost 3 bases and J 7 bases, leaving 15 bases between the germline ends. The CDR3 DNA is TGCGCCAGCAGCCACGCCGGGATGGCAAATGAAGCTTTCTTT. It codes for CASSHAGMANEAFF.

J is TRBJ1-5 and V is TRBV6-5; the D gene is possibly TRBD1 (6 bases). CDR3 size: 15 residues. Trimming stripped 6 bases from V and 6 bases from J, with 18 bases between. Germline V gives CDR1 MNHEY, CDR2 SVGAGI. CDR3 DNA: TGTGCCAGCAGCCTCGGGGGAGGGGGAGGTCAGCCCCAGCATTTT. It is translated as CASSLGGGGGQPQHF.

The rearrangement joins TRBV15 to TRBJ1-3, with D perhaps matching TRBD1 (6 bases). CDR3 length: 15 residues. Per germline, CDR1 LNHNV and CDR2 YYDKDF (reference sequence). The V end lost 0 bases, the J end lost 8 bases, and 14 bases lay between the germline ends. CDR3 in DNA: TGTGCCACCAGCAGAGAGTCGACAGGTCTTCACACCATATATTTT. It translates to CATSRESTGLHTIYF. Supplemented by reference TRBV15 and TRBJ1-3, the full variable domain reads DAMVIQNPRYQVTQFGKPVTLSCSQTLNHNVMYWYQQKSSQAPKLLFHYYDKDFNNEADTPDNFQSRRPNTSFCFLDIRSPGLGDTAMYLCATSRESTGLHTIYFGEGSWLTVV.

V is TRBV6-2 or TRBV6-3 and J is TRBJ2-7, with 8 bases matching TRBD1. The germline V gene encodes CDR1 MNHEY and CDR2 SVGEGT. Trimming removed 0 bases from V and 3 bases from J; junction bases left unmatched: 10. This CDR3 comprises 17 residues. The CDR3 loop reads CASSYSGRGRGLYEQYF. The CDR3 DNA reads as TGTGCCAGCAGTTACTCGGGGCGGGGCAGGGGGCTCTACGAGCAGTACTTC.

The V and J genes are TRBV5-1 and TRBJ2-7; TRBD2 matches 13 bases. Germline CDR1 SGHRS, CDR2 YFSETQ. The trim removed 4 bases at V and 5 bases at J, leaving 9 bases unmatched. This CDR3 region has 16 residues. For the CDR3, the DNA is TGCGCCAGCAGCCCCTCCGGACTAGCGGGAGCGGACGAGCAGTACTTC. Translation: CASSPSGLAGADEQYF.

This sequence joins TRBV5-1 and TRBJ2-3; 8 positions agree with TRBD2. The germline CDR1 and CDR2 sequences are SGHRS and YFSETQ. The junction had 4 bases not matched to a gene; V was cut back by 0 bases and J by 4 bases. The CDR3 runs 15 residues. Written as DNA, the CDR3 is TGCGCCAGCAGCTTGGCTATAGCGGGGTCAGATACGCAGTATTTT. It encodes CASSLAIAGSDTQYF.

Here the CDR3 reads CASSQGAGSYEQYF. Here the CDR3 DNA reads TGCGCCAGCAGCCAAGGGGCGGGGTCGTACGAGCAGTACTTC. This chain joins TRBV4-3 and TRBJ2-7; tentatively, D is TRBD2 (6 bases). Trimming shortened V by 1 base and J by 4 bases, and 11 bases separated the two germline ends. The CDR3 is 14 residues long. Germline CDR1 is LGHNA and CDR2 is YSLEER.

V and J are TRBV6-5 and TRBJ2-1; 10 positions match TRBD1. The germline V gene encodes CDR1 MNHEY and CDR2 SVGAGI. The V and J ends lost 8 bases and 3 bases, in that order; junction bases with no gene match: 4. The CDR3 runs 14 residues. The CDR3 spells CASSRTGGYNEQFF. In DNA form, the CDR3 reads TGTGCCAGCTCTAGGACAGGGGGCTACAATGAGCAGTTCTTC.

This chain links TRBV24-1 with TRBJ2-3; the match to TRBD1 covers 8 bases. The CDR3 covers 15 residues. Looked up from germline, CDR1 is KGHDR and CDR2 is SFDVKD. V lost 7 bases, J lost 3 bases, and 8 bases stayed unmatched. The CDR3 protein is CATSPRGLFTDTQYF. The CDR3 region has the DNA TGTGCCACCAGCCCCAGGGGGCTTTTTACAGATACGCAGTATTTT.

This clone occurred once. The chain recombines TRBV28 with TRBJ2-1, with 8 positions matching TRBD2. The J segment lost 3 bases and the V segment lost 7 bases, leaving 17 bases of the junction unmatched. CDR3 length: 18 amino acids. The germline V gene has CDR1 MDHEN and CDR2 SYDVKM. Here the CDR3 reads CASISPRVAGNFYNEQFF. The CDR3 DNA follows: TGTGCCAGCATCTCCCCGCGGGTAGCGGGGAACTTCTACAATGAGCAGTTCTTC.

In this sample, this clone turned up once. The chain recombines TRBV5-6 with TRBJ1-5; 10 positions match TRBD1. Germline CDR1 reads SGHDT; CDR2 reads YYEEEE. The V segment lost 3 bases and the J segment 4 bases; nucleotides outside the gene matches: 13. This CDR3 is 18 amino acids long. CDR3 in amino acids: CASSSKPGQGYGNQPQHF. Written as DNA, the CDR3 is TGTGCCAGCAGCTCAAAACCGGGACAGGGGTACGGGAATCAGCCCCAGCATTTT.

This clone has just one count. The chain recombines TRBV7-3 with TRBJ2-1; D perhaps matches TRBD2 (6 bases). V lost 1 base to trimming and J lost 0 bases, with 19 bases between them. The CDR3 sequence is 19 residues long. Germline lookup yields CDR1 SGHTA and CDR2 FQGTGA. The CDR3 sequence: CASSLRSGVGLSSYNEQFF. The CDR3 nucleotides are TGTGCCAGCAGCTTAAGGTCGGGAGTGGGCCTTAGCTCCTACAATGAGCAGTTCTTC.